A single sample is the source of the 15 T cell receptor beta chains below, sequenced in a study of T-cell reconstitution after alpha-beta-depleted transplantation in children. Researchers prepared the TCRbeta library using unique molecular identifiers, the study reports. TCRdb independently ran MiXCR on the PCR reads; one entry per CDR3 protein. The sample lists about 97,000 distinct CDR3 sequences, 7% to 8% occurring once. This specimen was PBMCs, taken before TCRalphabeta/CD19-depleted stem cell transplant. These receptors all come from a boy aged 2 to 10 with acute lymphoblastic leukemia, due to receive a stem cell transplant.

The V gene is TRBV7-2, the J gene TRBJ2-7; D ambiguous. The CDR3 is 13 residues long. The V gene lost 3 bases and the J gene lost 0 bases, with 6 bases spanning the gap. CDR1 is SGHTA and CDR2 is FQGNSA in the germline V gene. The CDR3 region is CASSLAASYEQYF. CDR3 bases: TGTGCCAGCAGCTTGGCCGCCTCCTACGAGCAGTACTTC.

V gene TRBV6-1 combines with J gene TRBJ1-4; a possible D gene is TRBD1 (5 bases). CDR1 is MNHNS and CDR2 is SASEGT in the germline V gene. This CDR3 region has 15 residues. The germline V and J ends were trimmed by 6 bases and 8 bases, with 19 bases remaining between them. CDR3 bases: TGTGCCAGCAGCCGATACGACAGTGGGGAAGAAAAACTGTTTTTT. Amino acid sequence: CASSRYDSGEEKLFF.

This clonotype has at least ten counts. The chain uses TRBV7-2 and TRBJ2-1, with D uncertain. The germline V gene has CDR1 SGHTA and CDR2 FQGNSA. The length of the CDR3 is 11 residues. Trimming took off 5 bases at V and 8 bases at J, with 7 bases between the two ends. DNA of the CDR3: TGTGCCAGCAGCCAAGCCTATGAGCAGTTCTTC. This codes for CASSQAYEQFF. The full variable domain, with the rest looked up from reference TRBV7-2 and TRBJ2-1, is GAGVSQSPSNKVTEKGKDVELRCDPISGHTALYWYRQSLGQGLEFLIYFQGNSAPDKSGLPSDRFSAERTGGSVSTLTIQRTQQEDSAVYLCASSQAYEQFFGPGTRLTVL.

This clonotype was counted only a few times. The chain uses TRBV12-3 or TRBV12-4 and TRBJ2-7; 9 nucleotides agree with TRBD1. The CDR3 extends over 14 amino acids. V was pared by 6 bases and J by 7 bases, with 10 bases of the junction left unmatched. The CDR3 nucleotides are TGTGCCAGCAGGCCTAGTCCCGGGACAGGGGAGCAGTACTTC. Amino acids: CASRPSPGTGEQYF.

The chain joins TRBV5-1 to TRBJ2-7; 13 positions agree with TRBD2. V lost 4 bases to trimming and J lost 6 bases; unmatched junction nucleotides: 10. Germline V gene lookup returns CDR1 SGHRS and CDR2 YFSETQ. This CDR3 comprises 16 residues. The CDR3 nucleotides are TGCGCCAGCAGCCCAGGGGGACTAGCGGGGTCTGGCGAGCAGTACTTC. Its translation is CASSPGGLAGSGEQYF.

V gene TRBV28 combines with J gene TRBJ2-2, with 15 bases aligning to TRBD2. Germline V lookup: CDR1 MDHEN, CDR2 SYDVKM. This CDR3 is 20 amino acids long. V was pared by 3 bases and J by 5 bases, with 13 bases of the junction left unmatched. In DNA form, the CDR3 reads TGTGCCAGCAGTTTTACCTCGGGACTAGCGGGGGGCAGGGGGACCGGGGAGCTGTTTTTT. Protein sequence: CASSFTSGLAGGRGTGELFF.

This clonotype is labeled medium-sized. V is TRBV6-5 and J is TRBJ1-1, with D perhaps matching TRBD1 (6 bases). The CDR3 sequence is 13 residues long. Germline V CDR1 and CDR2: MNHEY, SVGAGI. The V end was cut by 8 bases, the J end by 3 bases, with 13 bases between. CDR3 nucleotides: TGTGCCAGCTCCGAGGGGGGCCACACTGAAGCTTTCTTT. It yields the protein CASSEGGHTEAFF.

This clonotype was counted between two and nine times. V usage is TRBV11-2 and J usage is TRBJ1-2; weak D call: TRBD1 (6 bases). This CDR3 spans 13 amino acids. Per the germline V gene, CDR1 is SGHAT and CDR2 is FQNNGV. V lost 2 bases and J 12 bases, leaving 16 bases between the germline ends. CDR3 in amino acids: CASSLNRAGTDTF. DNA for the CDR3: TGTGCCAGCAGCTTAAACAGGGCGGGGACGGACACCTTC.

At least ten counts were recorded for this clonotype. This chain connects TRBV6-5 to TRBJ2-1, with 9 bases that match TRBD2. The CDR3 contains 15 residues. Germline V gene data show CDR1 as MNHEY and CDR2 as SVGAGI. Trimming cost V 6 bases and J 0 bases; bases outside gene matches: 3. CDR3: CASSALAGSYNEQFF. Written as DNA, the CDR3 is TGTGCCAGCAGCGCACTAGCGGGCTCCTACAATGAGCAGTTCTTC.

There are many counts of this clonotype. This rearrangement joins TRBV20-1 to TRBJ2-3; D ambiguous. Germline CDR1 reads DFQATT; CDR2 reads SNEGSKA (reference sequence). Trimming shortened V by 1 base and J by 4 bases, and 6 bases separated the two germline ends. This CDR3 is 12 amino acids long. For the CDR3, the DNA is TGCAGTGCTAGAGGCCCGCCAGATACGCAGTATTTT. Translated: CSARGPPDTQYF.

The sample holds many counts of this clonotype. The chain has TRBV12-3 or TRBV12-4 and TRBJ1-1; D is possibly TRBD1 (5 bases). V was trimmed by 3 bases and J by 7 bases, leaving 6 bases between them. The CDR3 totals 11 residues. CDR3 sequence (DNA): TGTGCCAGCAGTTTCGGGGGTGAAGCTTTCTTT. Amino acids: CASSFGGEAFF.

This clonotype was recorded many times. The rearrangement joins TRBV20-1 to TRBJ2-1, with D perhaps TRBD2 (7 bases). The CDR3 covers 14 residues. Per germline, CDR1 DFQATT and CDR2 SNEGSKA (reference sequence). V shed 5 bases and J shed 3 bases, with 14 bases lying between them. The CDR3, as DNA: TGCAGTGCTTCCGGGGGGCCGAGCTACAATGAGCAGTTCTTC. Its protein product is CSASGGPSYNEQFF.

A few counts support this clonotype. The gene calls are TRBV6-2 or TRBV6-3 and TRBJ1-1; no definite D call. Germline V lookup: CDR1 MNHEY, CDR2 SVGEGT. V was pared by 4 bases and J by 1 base, with 13 bases between. The length of the CDR3 is 15 residues. In nucleotides, the CDR3 is TGTGCCAGCAGTTCCTTCGACTTTTCGAACACTGAAGCTTTCTTT. Encoded protein: CASSSFDFSNTEAFF.

This clonotype was recorded many times. V and J are TRBV5-6 and TRBJ1-2; D unclear. V shed 1 base and J shed 1 base, with 11 bases lying between them. CDR3 length: 15 residues. CDR1 and CDR2 (germline): SGHDT, YYEEEE. CDR3 in DNA: TGTGCCAGCAGCTTGTATTACTCCCTTAACTATGGCTACACCTTC. Residues: CASSLYYSLNYGYTF.

The sample holds a few counts of this clonotype. This chain links TRBV20-1 with TRBJ2-7; D unclear. This CDR3 spans 12 amino acids. From germline, CDR1 is DFQATT and CDR2 SNEGSKA (reference sequence). V was pared by 3 bases and J by 1 base, with 7 bases between. The CDR3 region is CSARAASYEQYF. CDR3 DNA sequence: TGCAGTGCTAGGGCGGCATCCTACGAGCAGTACTTC.